The sequence of this T cell receptor beta chain was determined in a study of T cell changes during pregnancy in multiple sclerosis. Sequencing was performed with immunoSEQ multiplex PCR; in TCRdb, only in-frame clones are kept and a portion is missing. This sample has about 53,000 clones, with around nine tenths found just once. The sequenced sample was CD4+ T cells from peripheral blood mononuclear cells, obtained in the third trimester of pregnancy. The TCR sequence derives from a female donor with multiple sclerosis, enrolled in a pregnancy study.

The CDR3 DNA follows: TGTGCCAGCAGCCAGACAGGGAGTGAAGCTTTCTTT. Its translation: CASSQTGSEAFF. The rearrangement links TRBV7-9 to TRBJ1-1, with TRBD1 identical over 7 bases. From germline, CDR1 is SEHNR and CDR2 FQNEAQ (reference sequence). V dropped 5 bases and J dropped 7; count of bases not matched to a gene: 4. The CDR3 extends over 12 amino acids.